These 8 T cell receptor beta chains came from one sample sequenced in a study of Ad26.COV2.S vaccination and SARS-CoV-2 variants. As for treatment: roughly 18 received Ad26.COV2.S at low or high dose, single or two shots; 5 received placebo; per-sample allocation not given. Sample collection was performed on day 63 after the first vaccine or placebo injection. TCRdb keeps only in-frame clones here, not all; method: immunoSEQ multiplex PCR. Of 380,000 or so clones listed, under 90% are singletons. The sequencing here drew on peripheral blood, taken in a trial of Ad26.COV2.S vaccine versus placebo. The receptors here all came from a person between 18 and 59 years old who received the Ad26.COV2.S COVID-19 vaccine or a placebo.

V usage is TRBV11-2 and J usage is TRBJ2-3; 10 bases align to TRBD1. Germline V gives CDR1 SGHAT, CDR2 FQNNGV. With V trimmed by 5 bases and J by 0 bases, 2 bases remained unmatched. CDR3 length: 15 amino acids. The CDR3: CASSGTGASTDTQYF. The CDR3 DNA reads TGTGCCAGCAGCGGGACAGGGGCTAGCACAGATACGCAGTATTTT.

The chain links TRBV6-5 to TRBJ2-7; a weak D match, TRBD2 (6 bases). Germline assignment: CDR1 MNHEY and CDR2 SVGAGI. Trimming left V 11 bases short and J 7 bases short, with 24 bases between. The CDR3 has 14 residues. CDR3 in amino acids: CASERVALAWEQYF. The CDR3 nucleotides are TGTGCCTCCGAGAGGGTCGCGCTAGCGTGGGAGCAGTACTTC.

This chain connects TRBV18 to TRBJ2-4; 7 nucleotides align to TRBD1. Germline V gene sequence: CDR1 KGHSH, CDR2 LQKENI. The junction had 7 bases not matched to a gene; V was cut back by 2 bases and J by 0 bases. CDR3 length: 17 amino acids. For the CDR3, the DNA is TGTGCCAGCTCACCATATGGGGCAGGGGGAGCCAAAAACATTCAGTACTTC. It specifies CASSPYGAGGAKNIQYF.

This sequence joins TRBV11-2 and TRBJ2-1, with 10 bases matching TRBD2. The CDR3 runs 18 residues. V shed 1 base and J 2 bases; nucleotides not matched to a gene: 8. CDR1 and CDR2 from the germline V gene are SGHAT and FQNNGV. The CDR3 DNA reads TGTGCCAGCAGCTTAGTATTGGTAGCGGGGGGCCCCTACAATGAGCAGTTCTTC. The encoded protein is CASSLVLVAGGPYNEQFF.

This chain uses TRBV2 with TRBJ2-7, with 9 bases aligning to TRBD2. The germline gives CDR1 SNHLY, CDR2 FYNNEI. The length of the CDR3 is 13 residues. The V gene end was trimmed by 6 bases and the J gene end by 2 bases; junction bases not matched to a gene: 2. The CDR3 sequence is CASRPSGAYEQYF. The CDR3 bases are TGTGCCAGCAGACCTAGCGGGGCCTACGAGCAGTACTTC. The full variable domain, completed using reference TRBV2 and TRBJ2-7, is EPEVTQTPSHQVTQMGQEVILRCVPISNHLYFYWYRQILGQKVEFLVSFYNNEISEKSEIFDDQFSVERPDGSNFTLKIRSTKLEDSAMYFCASRPSGAYEQYFGPGTRLTVT.

This chain links TRBV4-1 with TRBJ2-4, with a tentative D call TRBD1 (6 bases). The CDR3 has 16 amino acids. Trimming shortened V by 1 base and J by 9 bases, and 19 bases separated the two germline ends. The V gene's germline CDR1 is MGHRA and CDR2 YSYEKL. DNA of the CDR3: TGCGCCAGCAGCCAAGCTACAGGGTTAGGCTCGGGCATTCAGTACTTC. The encoded protein is CASSQATGLGSGIQYF.

The chain couples TRBV5-1 to TRBJ2-5; unclear D gene. Germline values: CDR1 SGHRS, CDR2 YFSETQ. This CDR3 spans 14 amino acids. Trimming removed 0 bases at V and 5 bases at J, with 11 bases between. As DNA, the CDR3 is TGCGCCAGCAGCTTGGAACTTGGGGTGGAGACCCAGTACTTC. It is translated as CASSLELGVETQYF.

This chain links TRBV6-5 with TRBJ2-2; TRBD1 is a possible D gene (6 bases). The ends were cut back, 7 bases at V and 5 bases at J, with 14 bases in the middle. The germline V gene encodes CDR1 MNHEY and CDR2 SVGAGI. The CDR3 covers 14 residues. CDR3: CASTFEGVTGELFF. DNA of the CDR3: TGTGCCAGCACCTTCGAGGGGGTAACCGGGGAGCTGTTTTTT.